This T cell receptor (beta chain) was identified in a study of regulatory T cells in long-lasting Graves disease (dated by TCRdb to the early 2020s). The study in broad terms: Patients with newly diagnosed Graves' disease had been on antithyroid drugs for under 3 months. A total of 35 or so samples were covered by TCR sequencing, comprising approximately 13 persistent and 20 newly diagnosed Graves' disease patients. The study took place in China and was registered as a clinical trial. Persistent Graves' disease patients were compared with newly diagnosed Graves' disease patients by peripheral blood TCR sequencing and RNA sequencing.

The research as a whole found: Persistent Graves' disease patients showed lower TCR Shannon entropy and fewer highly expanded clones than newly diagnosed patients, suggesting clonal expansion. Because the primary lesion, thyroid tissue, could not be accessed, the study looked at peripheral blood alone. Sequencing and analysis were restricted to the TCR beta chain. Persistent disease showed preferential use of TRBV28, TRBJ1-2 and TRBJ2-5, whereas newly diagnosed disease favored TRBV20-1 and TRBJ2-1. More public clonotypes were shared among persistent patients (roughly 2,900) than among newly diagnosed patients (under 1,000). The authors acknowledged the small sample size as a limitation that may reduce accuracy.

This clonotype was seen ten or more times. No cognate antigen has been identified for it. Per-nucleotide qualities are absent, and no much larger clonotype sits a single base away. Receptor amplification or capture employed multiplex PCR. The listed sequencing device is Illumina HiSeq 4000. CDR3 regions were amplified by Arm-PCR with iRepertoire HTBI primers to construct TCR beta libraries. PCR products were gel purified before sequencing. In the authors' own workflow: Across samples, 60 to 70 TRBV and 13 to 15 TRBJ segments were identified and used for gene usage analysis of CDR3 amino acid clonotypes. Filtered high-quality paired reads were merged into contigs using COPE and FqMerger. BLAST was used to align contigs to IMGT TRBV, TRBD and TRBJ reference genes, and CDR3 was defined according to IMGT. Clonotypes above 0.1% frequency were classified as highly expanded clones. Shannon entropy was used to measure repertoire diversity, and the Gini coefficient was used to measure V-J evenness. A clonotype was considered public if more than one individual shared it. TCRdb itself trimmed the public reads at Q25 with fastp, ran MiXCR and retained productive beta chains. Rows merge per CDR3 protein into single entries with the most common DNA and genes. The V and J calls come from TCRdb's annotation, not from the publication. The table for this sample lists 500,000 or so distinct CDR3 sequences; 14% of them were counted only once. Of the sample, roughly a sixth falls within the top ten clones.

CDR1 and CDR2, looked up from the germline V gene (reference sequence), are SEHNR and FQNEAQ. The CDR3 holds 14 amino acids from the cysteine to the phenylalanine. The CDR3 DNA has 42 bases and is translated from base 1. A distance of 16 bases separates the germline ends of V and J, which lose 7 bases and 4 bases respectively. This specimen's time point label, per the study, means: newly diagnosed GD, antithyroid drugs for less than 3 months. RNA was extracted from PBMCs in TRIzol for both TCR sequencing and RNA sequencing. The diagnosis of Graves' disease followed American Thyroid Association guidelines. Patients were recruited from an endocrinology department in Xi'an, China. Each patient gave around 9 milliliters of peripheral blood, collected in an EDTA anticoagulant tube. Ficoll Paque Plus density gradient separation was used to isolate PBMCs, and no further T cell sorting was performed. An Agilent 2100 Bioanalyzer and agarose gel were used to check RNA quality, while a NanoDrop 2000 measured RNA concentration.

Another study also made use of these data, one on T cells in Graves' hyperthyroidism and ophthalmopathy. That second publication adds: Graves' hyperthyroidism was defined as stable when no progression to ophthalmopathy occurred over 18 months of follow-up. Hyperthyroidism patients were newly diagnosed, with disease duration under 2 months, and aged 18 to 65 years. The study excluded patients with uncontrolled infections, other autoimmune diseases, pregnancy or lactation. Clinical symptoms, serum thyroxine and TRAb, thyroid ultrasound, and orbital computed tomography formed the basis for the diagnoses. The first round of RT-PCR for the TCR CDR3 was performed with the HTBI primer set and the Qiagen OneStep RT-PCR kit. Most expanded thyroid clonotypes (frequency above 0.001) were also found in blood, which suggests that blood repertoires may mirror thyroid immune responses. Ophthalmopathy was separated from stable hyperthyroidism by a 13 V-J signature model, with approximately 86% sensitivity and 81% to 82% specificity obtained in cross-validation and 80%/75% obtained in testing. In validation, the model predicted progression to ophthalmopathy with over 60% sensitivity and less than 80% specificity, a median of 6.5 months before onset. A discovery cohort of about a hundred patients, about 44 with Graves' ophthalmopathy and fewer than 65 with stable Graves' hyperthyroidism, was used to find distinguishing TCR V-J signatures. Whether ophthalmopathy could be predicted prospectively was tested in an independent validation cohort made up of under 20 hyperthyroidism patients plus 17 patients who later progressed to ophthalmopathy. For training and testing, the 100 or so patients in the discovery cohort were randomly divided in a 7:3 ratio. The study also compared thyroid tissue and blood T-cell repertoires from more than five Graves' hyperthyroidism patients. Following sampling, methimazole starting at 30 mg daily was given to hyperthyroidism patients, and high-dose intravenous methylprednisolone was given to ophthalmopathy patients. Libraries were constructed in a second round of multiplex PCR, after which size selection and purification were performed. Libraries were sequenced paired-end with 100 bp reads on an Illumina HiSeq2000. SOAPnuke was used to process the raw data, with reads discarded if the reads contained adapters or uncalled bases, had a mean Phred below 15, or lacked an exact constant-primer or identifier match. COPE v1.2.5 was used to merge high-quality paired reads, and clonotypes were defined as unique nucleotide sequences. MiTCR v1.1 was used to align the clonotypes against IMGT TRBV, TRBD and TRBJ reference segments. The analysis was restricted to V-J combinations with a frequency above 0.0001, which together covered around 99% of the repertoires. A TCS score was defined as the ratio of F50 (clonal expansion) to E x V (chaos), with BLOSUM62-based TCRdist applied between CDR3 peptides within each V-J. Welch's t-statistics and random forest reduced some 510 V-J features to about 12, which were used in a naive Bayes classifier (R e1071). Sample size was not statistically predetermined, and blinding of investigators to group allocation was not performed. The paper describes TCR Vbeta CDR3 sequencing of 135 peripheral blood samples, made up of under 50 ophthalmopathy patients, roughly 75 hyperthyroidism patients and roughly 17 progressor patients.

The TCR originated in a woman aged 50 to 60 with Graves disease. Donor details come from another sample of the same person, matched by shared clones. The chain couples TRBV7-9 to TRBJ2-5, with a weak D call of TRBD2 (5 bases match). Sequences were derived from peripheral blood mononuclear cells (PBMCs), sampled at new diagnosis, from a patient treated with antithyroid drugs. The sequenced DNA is TGTGCCAGCAACCAACCTAGCCGAGGAGAGACCCAGTACTTC. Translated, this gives CASNQPSRGETQYF.